The source of this T cell receptor beta chain is a study of blood T cell repertoires in COVID-19. Libraries were prepared by immunoSEQ multiplex PCR; TCRdb keeps only in-frame clonotypes and omits some of them. This table has some 300,000 clones, approximately 91% appearing once. This CDR3 is 13 amino acids long. Between the trimmed V and J ends, which lost 3 bases and 6 bases, there was a span of 11 bases. Per the germline V gene, CDR1 is SGHVS and CDR2 is FQNEAQ. Sequencing used PBMCs or T cells enriched from blood (not recorded which). The V call is TRBV7-8, the J call TRBJ1-2, with a weak D call TRBD1 (6 bases). The receptor was derived from a woman between 40 and 50 years old who had recovered from COVID-19. The CDR3 DNA reads TGTGCCAGCAGCTTCAATCGACAGGATGGCTACACCTTC. Its protein product is CASSFNRQDGYTF.